A single sample is the source of the 28 T cell receptor beta chains below, sequenced in a study of T cells in Graves' hyperthyroidism and ophthalmopathy. TCR beta CDR3 regions were amplified from RNA transcripts. A set of HTBI primers served as the primers for a first-round RT-PCR of the TCR CDR3. Using its own MiXCR run on the multiplex PCR reads, TCRdb lists one record per CDR3 protein. This table has more than 550,000 distinct CDR3 sequences, 18% appearing once. The sample consisted of blood. Receptor source: a woman in her forties or fifties with Graves' hyperthyroidism that later progressed to Graves' ophthalmopathy.

J is TRBJ2-3 and V is TRBV2; 7 bases align to TRBD1. The J segment lost 1 base and the V segment lost 4 bases, leaving 11 bases of the junction unmatched. The CDR3 is 17 amino acids. Germline CDR1 and CDR2: SNHLY and FYNNEI. The chain's CDR3 is CASSAIQGIWGTDTQYF. Written as DNA, the CDR3 is TGTGCCAGCAGTGCTATACAGGGGATATGGGGCACAGATACGCAGTATTTT.

This clonotype was picked up many times. This CDR3 is CASSLHRGTGVGNTEAFF. CDR3 DNA sequence: TGCGCCAGCAGTCTCCACCGTGGGACAGGGGTGGGGAACACTGAAGCTTTCTTT. The V gene is TRBV5-1, the J gene TRBJ1-1, with 10 bases matching TRBD1. Per germline, CDR1 SGHRS and CDR2 YFSETQ. After removal of 5 bases from V and 1 base from J, the junction contained 14 bases not matched to a gene. The CDR3 extends over 18 amino acids.

This chain uses TRBV19 with TRBJ2-1; D perhaps matches TRBD2 (5 bases). Trimming left V 4 bases short and J 3 bases short, with 16 bases between. The CDR3 totals 16 residues. CDR1 and CDR2 from the germline V gene are LNHDA and SQIVND (reference sequence). The CDR3 DNA sequence: TGTGCCAGTAGTAATACGCGGGTCACCCTCTACAATGAGCAGTTCTTC. Protein sequence: CASSNTRVTLYNEQFF. The variable domain in full, with the rest retrieved from reference TRBV19 and TRBJ2-1, is DGGITQSPKYLFRKEGQNVTLSCEQNLNHDAMYWYRQDPGQGLRLIYYSQIVNDFQKGDIAEGYSVSREKKESFPLTVTSAQKNPTAFYLCASSNTRVTLYNEQFFGPGTRLTVL.

This chain joins TRBV19 and TRBJ1-1; D gene uncertain. Germline V CDR1 and CDR2: LNHDA, SQIVND (reference sequence). The CDR3 sequence is 15 residues long. V lost 5 bases to trimming and J lost 2 bases, with 15 bases between them. CDR3 DNA: TGTGCCAGTAGTTGGATTAGGCCAGGTAACACTGAAGCTTTCTTT. Translating it yields CASSWIRPGNTEAFF.

This clonotype was counted a few times. This rearrangement joins TRBV5-1 to TRBJ1-3, with D possibly matching TRBD1 (5 bases). The CDR3 length is 15 residues. The V end was cut by 2 bases, the J end by 0 bases, with 9 bases between. CDR1 and CDR2 from the germline V gene are SGHRS and YFSETQ. CDR3 residues: CASSFEGSSGNTIYF. The CDR3 DNA sequence: TGCGCCAGCAGCTTCGAGGGGAGCTCTGGAAACACCATATATTTT.

This clonotype was found many times. This chain connects TRBV12-3 or TRBV12-4 to TRBJ2-3; 8 nucleotides align to TRBD1. J was trimmed by 5 bases and V by 2 bases; bases with no gene match: 3. The CDR3 is 14 residues long. This CDR3 reads CASSLSGGQDTQYF. CDR3 nucleotides: TGTGCCAGCAGTTTATCAGGGGGCCAAGATACGCAGTATTTT.

This clonotype came up a few times. The chain has TRBV29-1 and TRBJ1-2; 7 bases are a match to TRBD1. J gave up 8 bases and V 1 base, and 16 bases lay outside the gene matches. Germline lookup yields CDR1 SQVTM and CDR2 ANQGSEA. The CDR3 covers 16 residues. CDR3 nucleotide sequence: TGCAGCGTTGAAGTGTTCCCCCTGGAGGGGGCAGAAGGCTACACCTTC. Its translation is CSVEVFPLEGAEGYTF.

The sample holds many counts of this clonotype. The gene calls are TRBV3-1 and TRBJ2-3; possibly TRBD1 or TRBD2 for D (5 bases each). V lost 5 bases, J lost 6 bases, and 9 bases lay in between. The CDR3 is 12 residues long. The germline gives CDR1 LGHDT, CDR2 YNNKEL (reference sequence). The CDR3 DNA reads as TGTGCCAGCAGCGAAGGGGAGGATACGCAGTATTTT. It translates to CASSEGEDTQYF.

This clonotype has ten or more counts. CDR3 protein: CASSKLAASTDTQYF. The CDR3 nucleotides read TGTGCCAGCAGCAAACTAGCGGCTAGCACAGATACGCAGTATTTT. V is TRBV7-3 and J is TRBJ2-3, with 8 bases matching TRBD2. This CDR3 contains 15 residues. Germline trimming cut 5 bases from V and 0 bases from J; bases unmatched to any gene: 4. From germline, CDR1 is SGHTA and CDR2 FQGTGA.

V usage is TRBV9 and J usage is TRBJ1-6; tentatively, D is TRBD1 (5 bases). The germline gives CDR1 SGDLS, CDR2 YYNGEE. This CDR3 spans 14 amino acids. Between the trimmed V and J ends, which lost 2 bases and 8 bases, there was a span of 11 bases. DNA for the CDR3: TGTGCCAGCAGCGTTCCAGGGACCGATTCACCCCTCCACTTT. Translation: CASSVPGTDSPLHF.

The sample holds a few counts of this clonotype. At one of its ends the junction is not consistent with the germline gene, which may arise from a read error. The chain joins TRBV18 to TRBJ2-5; 7 bases are shared with TRBD1. The CDR3 is 16 residues long. The germline gives CDR1 KGHSH, CDR2 LQKENI. CDR3 sequence: CTSSPQKGAIQETQYF. CDR3 in DNA: TGTACCAGCTCACCACAGAAGGGGGCCATCCAAGAGACCCAGTACTTC. Full variable domain (rest looked up from reference TRBV18 and TRBJ2-5): NAGVMQNPRHLVRRRGQEARLRCSPMKGHSHVYWYRQLPEEGLKFMVYLQKENIIDESGMPKERFSAEFPKEGPSILRIQQVVRGDSAAYFCTSSPQKGAIQETQYFGPGTRLLVL.

This rearrangement joins TRBV12-3 or TRBV12-4 to TRBJ1-2, with 7 bases that match TRBD1. Losses at the gene ends were 5 bases for V and 14 bases for J; bases not matched to a gene: 8. The CDR3 is made up of 11 amino acids. The CDR3 DNA reads as TGTGCCAGCAGTGAGTGGACAGGCCGTACCTTC. Its translation: CASSEWTGRTF.

The CDR3 sequence is CASSLGPESNQPQHF. CDR3 DNA sequence: TGTGCCAGCAGCTTGGGTCCTGAGAGCAATCAGCCCCAGCATTTT. The genes are TRBV5-6 and TRBJ1-5; D gene ambiguous. From germline, CDR1 is SGHDT and CDR2 YYEEEE. The CDR3 length is 15 residues. With 0 bases removed from V and 1 base from J, the gap between germline ends came to 8 bases.

This clonotype has at least ten counts. The V and J genes are TRBV5-1 and TRBJ2-1; 8 bases are a match to TRBD1. The length of the CDR3 is 14 residues. Per the germline V gene, CDR1 is SGHRS and CDR2 is YFSETQ. Trimming removed 3 bases from V and 8 bases from J; junction bases left unmatched: 7. The CDR3 sequence is CASSSGQGSDEQFF. The DNA for the CDR3 is TGCGCCAGCAGCTCAGGACAGGGAAGCGATGAGCAGTTCTTC. The variable domain in full, with the rest retrieved from reference TRBV5-1 and TRBJ2-1, is KAGVTQTPRYLIKTRGQQVTLSCSPISGHRSVSWYQQTPGQGLQFLFEYFSETQRNKGNFPGRFSGRQFSNSRSEMNVSTLELGDSALYLCASSSGQGSDEQFFGPGTRLTVL.

Turning to this clonotype: One end of the junction varies from germline; a read error may be responsible. The rearrangement links TRBV7-7 to TRBJ2-3; D is perhaps TRBD1 (6 bases). The CDR3 is 15 residues long. Per germline, CDR1 SSHAT and CDR2 FNYEAQ (reference sequence). CDR3 protein: CASSLTGQITDTQYF. For the CDR3, the DNA is TGTGCTAGCAGCTTAACAGGACAGATTACAGATACGCAGTATTTT.

At least ten counts were recorded for this clonotype. V usage is TRBV5-1 and J usage is TRBJ2-2; tentatively, D is TRBD1 (5 bases). This CDR3 is 14 amino acids long. With 7 bases removed from V and 0 bases from J, the gap between germline ends came to 10 bases. Germline lookup yields CDR1 SGHRS and CDR2 YFSETQ. CDR3 coding DNA: TGCGCCAGCGGATTGACAGCGAACACCGGGGAGCTGTTTTTT. Its translation: CASGLTANTGELFF.

This clonotype came up a few times. The V call is TRBV4-1, the J call TRBJ1-1, with 8 bases matching TRBD1. After removal of 2 bases from V and 1 base from J, the junction contained 6 bases not matched to a gene. This CDR3 region has 16 residues. Germline-derived CDR1 and CDR2 are MGHRA and YSYEKL. The CDR3 region has the DNA TGCGCCAGCAGCCAACCGAGACAGGGGACGAACACTGAAGCTTTCTTT. Protein sequence: CASSQPRQGTNTEAFF.

This clonotype was observed a handful of times. The rearrangement joins TRBV5-8 to TRBJ1-1; 9 nucleotides align to TRBD1. Trimming at V came to 2 bases and at J to 3 bases, leaving 8 bases not matched to a gene. Looked up from germline, CDR1 is SGHTS and CDR2 is YDEGEE. The CDR3 extends over 16 amino acids. DNA for the CDR3: TGTGCCAGCAGCTTCGGTTCCGGGACAGGGTACACTGAAGCTTTCTTT. It encodes CASSFGSGTGYTEAFF.

This clonotype was seen ten or more times. The chain carries TRBV20-1 and TRBJ2-5, with a tentative D call TRBD2 (6 bases). V gave up 0 bases and J gave up 3 bases, with 14 bases separating them. The CDR3 spans 15 residues. Germline lookup yields CDR1 DFQATT and CDR2 SNEGSKA (reference sequence). CDR3 in amino acids: CSARDGGEVEETQYF. The CDR3 nucleotides are TGCAGTGCTAGAGATGGCGGGGAGGTAGAAGAGACCCAGTACTTC.

In its sample, this clonotype was seen a few times. The chain employs TRBV4-1 and TRBJ1-1, with a tentative D call TRBD1 (5 bases). V lost 4 bases, J lost 2 bases, and 14 bases lay in between. Per germline, CDR1 MGHRA and CDR2 YSYEKL. The CDR3 has 15 residues. This CDR3 is CASSLSRTPNTEAFF. The DNA for the CDR3 is TGCGCCAGCAGCCTATCCCGGACACCCAACACTGAAGCTTTCTTT.

The rearrangement joins TRBV5-1 to TRBJ1-5; 8 bases fit TRBD1. V was pared by 0 bases and J by 6 bases, with 8 bases of the junction left unmatched. Germline CDR1 is SGHRS and CDR2 is YFSETQ. The CDR3 totals 16 residues. The CDR3 region is CASSLDGRGQGQPQHF. DNA of the CDR3: TGCGCCAGCAGCTTGGACGGCAGGGGGCAAGGTCAGCCCCAGCATTTT.

The gene calls are TRBV15 and TRBJ2-7, with a possible D match to TRBD2 (6 bases). The CDR3 extends over 14 amino acids. Trimming took 1 base from V and 7 from J, leaving 14 bases between them. Germline lookup yields CDR1 LNHNV and CDR2 YYDKDF (reference sequence). Here the CDR3 DNA reads TGTGCCACCAGCAGAGTAATGCGGGGAGGAGAGCAGTACTTC. Amino acid sequence: CATSRVMRGGEQYF.

The CDR3 sequence: CASSASLAGAYNEQFF. DNA of the CDR3: TGTGCCAGCAGTGCTTCACTAGCGGGGGCCTACAATGAGCAGTTCTTC. The chain carries TRBV6-1 and TRBJ2-1; TRBD2 matches at 11 bases. Per the germline V gene, CDR1 is MNHNS and CDR2 is SASEGT. The V and J ends lost 4 bases and 2 bases, in that order; junction bases with no gene match: 4. CDR3 length: 16 residues.

This clonotype was detected only a few times. J is TRBJ2-2 and V is TRBV7-2, with a possible D match to TRBD2 (6 bases). Trimming left V 1 base short and J 0 bases short, with 15 bases between. There are 18 residues in the CDR3. CDR1 SGHTA and CDR2 FQGNSA come from the germline V gene. In DNA form, the CDR3 reads TGTGCCAGCAGCTTAGGCCCCTGGGGCGGGGCGAACACCGGGGAGCTGTTTTTT. Residues: CASSLGPWGGANTGELFF.

Many counts were recorded for this clonotype. This chain links TRBV18 with TRBJ2-5; 8 bases match TRBD2. The CDR3 extends over 16 amino acids. V was pared by 2 bases and J by 5 bases, with 10 bases of the junction left unmatched. Germline V gene sequence: CDR1 KGHSH, CDR2 LQKENI. The CDR3 loop reads CASSPIRLAGQETQYF. CDR3 nucleotides: TGTGCCAGCTCACCAATAAGATTAGCGGGGCAGGAGACCCAGTACTTC.

V gene TRBV7-8 combines with J gene TRBJ2-1; possible D gene TRBD1, 5 bases. The CDR3 loop spans 18 amino acids. V gave up 5 bases and J gave up 3 bases, with 23 bases separating them. Per germline, CDR1 SGHVS and CDR2 FQNEAQ. For the CDR3, the DNA is TGTGCCAGCAGCCAACCACAGGACCCCCTTAACCGCTACAATGAGCAGTTCTTC. The encoded protein is CASSQPQDPLNRYNEQFF.

The rearrangement joins TRBV20-1 to TRBJ2-5; perhaps TRBD2 as D (7 bases). The V and J ends lost 7 bases and 3 bases respectively, with 15 bases between them. Germline assignment: CDR1 DFQATT and CDR2 SNEGSKA (reference sequence). This CDR3 has 13 residues. The CDR3 DNA reads TGCAGTGGACGGGGCGGGGGCAAAGAGACCCAGTACTTC. Protein sequence: CSGRGGGKETQYF.

This clonotype was seen a handful of times. V gene TRBV7-9 combines with J gene TRBJ2-1; 12 nucleotides agree with TRBD2. The J segment lost 0 bases and the V segment lost 4 bases, leaving 7 bases of the junction unmatched. The germline V gene has CDR1 SEHNR and CDR2 FQNEAQ (reference sequence). This CDR3 has 18 residues. The CDR3 coding sequence is TGTGCCAGCAGCTATAGGACTAGCGGGACAAGCTCCTACAATGAGCAGTTCTTC. Amino acid sequence: CASSYRTSGTSSYNEQFF.